This passage covers 21 T cell receptor beta chains from one sample sequenced in a study of cytomegalovirus exposure and HLA in healthy donors. The PCR employed 60 Vbeta primers together with 13 Jbeta primers. The repertoire was sequenced with immunoSEQ multiplex PCR; TCRdb's copy has only in-frame clones and lacks some. Altogether about 98,000 clones are present, less than 85% being singletons, with the ten largest covering about 2%. Sequenced: PBMCs. The receptors originated from a male donor in good health and CMV-seronegative.

The J gene is TRBJ1-1, the V gene TRBV19, with 7 bases lining up with TRBD1. CDR3 length: 11 residues. Germline values: CDR1 LNHDA, CDR2 SQIVND (reference sequence). V dropped 3 bases and J dropped 12; count of bases not matched to a gene: 4. The CDR3 sequence is CASSISRGTFF. The DNA for the CDR3 is TGTGCCAGTAGTATTTCCAGGGGGACTTTCTTT.

This clone was seen more than once but under ten times. The V gene is TRBV11-3, the J gene TRBJ2-7, with a weak D call TRBD2 (7 bases). The length of the CDR3 is 13 residues. The V gene lost 5 bases and the J gene lost 4 bases, with 12 bases spanning the gap. Germline V lookup: CDR1 SGHNT, CDR2 YENEEA. DNA for the CDR3: TGTGCCAGCAGCAAGGGGGGGGGTTACGAGCAGTACTTC. This translates into CASSKGGGYEQYF.

Remarks on this clone: The sample carries other DNA sequences with the same CDR3. V gene TRBV9 combines with J gene TRBJ2-7; TRBD2 aligns across 11 bases. V shed 2 bases, J shed 1 base, and the junction held 5 bases outside the gene matches. The CDR3 covers 16 residues. Germline V gene lookup returns CDR1 SGDLS and CDR2 YYNGEE. CDR3 amino acids: CASSVTGTSGSYEQYF. The CDR3, as DNA: TGTGCCAGCAGCGTGACCGGGACTAGCGGTTCCTACGAGCAGTACTTC.

The chain employs TRBV5-6 and TRBJ2-7, with D perhaps matching TRBD2 (6 bases). The CDR3 length is 15 residues. The germline V gene encodes CDR1 SGHDT and CDR2 YYEEEE. Trimming shortened V by 3 bases and J by 3 bases, and 16 bases separated the two germline ends. CDR3: CASSSTSSGLYEQYF. For the CDR3, the DNA is TGTGCCAGCAGCTCGACCTCCAGCGGGCTCTACGAGCAGTACTTC.

This clone was observed once. The rearrangement uses TRBV6-5 and TRBJ1-4, with D possibly matching TRBD1 (6 bases). Trimming cost V 3 bases and J 1 base, with 9 bases left between them. This CDR3 has 15 amino acids. CDR1 and CDR2 from the germline V gene are MNHEY and SVGAGI. The chain's CDR3 is CASSYVRGTNEKLFF. The CDR3 nucleotides are TGTGCCAGCAGTTATGTCAGGGGAACTAATGAAAAACTGTTTTTT.

The chain recombines TRBV29-1 with TRBJ2-1; maybe TRBD1 (5 bases). Trimming stripped 4 bases from V and 6 bases from J, with 16 bases between. The CDR3 is 14 residues long. CDR1 is SQVTM and CDR2 is ANQGSEA in the germline V gene. The CDR3: CSVVVSGQGNEQFF. Written as DNA, the CDR3 is TGCAGCGTTGTCGTAAGTGGGCAGGGCAATGAGCAGTTCTTC.

The CDR3 spells CASRQDIDSYNEQFF. The CDR3 DNA reads as TGTGCCAGCAGACAAGACATAGACTCCTACAATGAGCAGTTCTTC. The V gene is TRBV6-5, the J gene TRBJ2-1; D uncertain. Germline CDR1 reads MNHEY; CDR2 reads SVGAGI. The V end was cut by 6 bases, the J end by 0 bases, with 12 bases between. The CDR3 is 15 amino acids.

The rearrangement joins TRBV10-3 to TRBJ1-5, with a weak D call TRBD1 (5 bases). The CDR3 consists of 15 residues. V lost 2 bases and J lost 0, with 8 bases in between. Germline assignment: CDR1 ENHRY and CDR2 SYGVKD. CDR3 sequence: CAISEEGVSNQPQHF. CDR3 sequence (DNA): TGTGCCATCAGTGAGGAAGGGGTTAGCAATCAGCCCCAGCATTTT.

The rearrangement uses TRBV10-3 and TRBJ1-2; 11 positions match TRBD1. The CDR3 consists of 14 residues. Germline trimming cut 10 bases from V and 8 bases from J; bases unmatched to any gene: 12. Per germline, CDR1 ENHRY and CDR2 SYGVKD. CDR3 sequence: CATPRTGGAGGYTF. CDR3 nucleotide sequence: TGTGCCACACCGAGGACAGGGGGCGCGGGAGGCTACACCTTC.

CDR3 in amino acids: CASSRGTSGSSYNEQFF. DNA for the CDR3: TGTGCCAGCAGCCGAGGGACTAGCGGAAGCTCCTACAATGAGCAGTTCTTC. The chain recombines TRBV4-2 with TRBJ2-1, with 11 bases matching TRBD2. Trimming cost V 4 bases and J 0 bases; bases outside gene matches: 5. CDR1 LGHNA and CDR2 YNFKEQ come from the germline V gene. The CDR3 has 17 residues.

The chain employs TRBV4-1 and TRBJ2-3; 10 nucleotides align to TRBD2. This CDR3 comprises 16 residues. The germline V gene has CDR1 MGHRA and CDR2 YSYEKL. The ends lost 0 bases at V and 0 bases at J; junction bases unmatched: 0. The CDR3 DNA follows: TGCGCCAGCAGCCAAGAGACTAGCGGGAGCACAGATACGCAGTATTTT. It yields the protein CASSQETSGSTDTQYF.

The chain combines TRBV6-5 with TRBJ1-2; unclear D gene. With 5 bases removed from V and 4 bases from J, the gap between germline ends came to 14 bases. The germline gives CDR1 MNHEY, CDR2 SVGAGI. CDR3 size: 14 residues. CDR3 in DNA: TGTGCCAGCAGTAGGAGTGGCACGGCCTATGGCTACACCTTC. Translation: CASSRSGTAYGYTF.

V is TRBV5-1 and J is TRBJ2-5; 14 positions match TRBD2. TRBJ2-7 explains the end of the DNA better; the J call may be wrong. This CDR3 contains 15 residues. The germline CDR1 and CDR2 sequences are SGHRS and YFSETQ. CDR3 coding DNA: TGCGCCAGCAGCTTCGGGACTAGCGGGAGCCACGAGCAGTACTTC. Translating gives CASSFGTSGSHEQYF.

This clone was observed a handful of times. The J gene is TRBJ1-4, the V gene TRBV6-6; D call uncertain. CDR1 MNHNY and CDR2 SVGAGI come from the germline V gene (reference sequence). The CDR3 runs 13 residues. The ends were cut back, 0 bases at V and 8 bases at J, with 7 bases in the middle. The CDR3 loop reads CASSYSKSEKLFF. Here the CDR3 DNA reads TGTGCCAGCAGTTACTCGAAGAGCGAAAAACTGTTTTTT.

This rearrangement joins TRBV30 to TRBJ2-3; 9 nucleotides align to TRBD1. The germline V gene encodes CDR1 GTSNPN and CDR2 SVGIG (reference sequence). The CDR3 covers 15 residues. V lost 2 bases and J lost 6; bases outside the gene matches: 9. CDR3: CAWSTFVQGADTQYF. DNA of the CDR3: TGTGCCTGGAGTACATTTGTACAGGGGGCGGATACGCAGTATTTT.

This chain uses TRBV28 with TRBJ1-1; the D is unclear. V dropped 0 bases and J dropped 4 bases, with 21 bases sitting between them. The CDR3 runs 18 residues. Per the germline V gene, CDR1 is MDHEN and CDR2 is SYDVKM. The CDR3 DNA follows: TGTGCCAGCAGTTTATGGCCGAGGGCGCTGAGACTGGGCACTGAAGCTTTCTTT. This encodes CASSLWPRALRLGTEAFF.

The chain carries TRBV7-3 and TRBJ2-1, with 7 bases matching TRBD1. Per germline, CDR1 SGHTA and CDR2 FQGTGA. The CDR3 extends over 12 amino acids. J gave up 12 bases and V 5 bases, and 7 bases lay outside the gene matches. The CDR3 region is CASSPTGQLQFF. The CDR3 coding sequence is TGTGCCAGCAGCCCCACGGGACAGTTGCAGTTCTTC.

The chain links TRBV18 to TRBJ2-5, with D possibly TRBD2 on 6 matching bases. Trimming stripped 5 bases from V and 2 bases from J, with 9 bases between. The CDR3 consists of 13 residues. CDR1 is KGHSH and CDR2 is LQKENI in the germline V gene. This chain's CDR3 is CASSRAGQETQYF. CDR3 coding DNA: TGTGCCAGCTCAAGAGCGGGTCAAGAGACCCAGTACTTC.

The V and J genes are TRBV29-1 and TRBJ2-3; possible D gene TRBD1, 7 bases. Germline loops: CDR1 SQVTM, CDR2 ANQGSEA. This CDR3 has 14 amino acids. V was trimmed by 4 bases and J by 3 bases, leaving 14 bases between them. The CDR3 protein is CSVGRAGGTDTQYF. The CDR3 DNA sequence: TGCAGCGTTGGCCGGGCAGGGGGGACAGATACGCAGTATTTT.

The chain combines TRBV7-2 with TRBJ2-7; the match to TRBD2 covers 12 bases. The ends lost 0 bases at V and 3 bases at J; junction bases unmatched: 9. There are 18 residues in the CDR3. From germline, CDR1 is SGHTA and CDR2 FQGNSA. In DNA form, the CDR3 reads TGTGCCAGCAGCTTAGCGGGACTAGCGGGTGGGACTCTCTACGAGCAGTACTTC. Amino acid sequence: CASSLAGLAGGTLYEQYF.

The CDR3 here is CASSVARGYGEKLFF. The CDR3 coding sequence is TGTGCCAGCAGCGTAGCCAGGGGGTACGGTGAAAAACTGTTTTTT. The chain recombines TRBV9 with TRBJ1-4; TRBD1 aligns across 7 bases. The junction had 6 bases not matched to a gene; V was cut back by 0 bases and J by 7 bases. This CDR3 spans 15 amino acids. Germline V lookup: CDR1 SGDLS, CDR2 YYNGEE. The full variable domain, rest sourced from reference TRBV9 and TRBJ1-4, is DSGVTQTPKHLITATGQRVTLRCSPRSGDLSVYWYQQSLDQGLQFLIQYYNGEERAKGNILERFSAQQFPDLHSELNLSSLELGDSALYFCASSVARGYGEKLFFGSGTQLSVL.